A single sample gave rise to the 4 T cell receptor beta chains below, sequenced in a study of read filtering for tumor transcriptome and immune sequencing. This library used approximately 370 ng RNA and molecular barcoded adaptors spanning alpha/delta and beta/gamma chains. TCRdb independently ran MiXCR on the reads; one entry per CDR3 protein. The sample lists about 48,000 distinct CDR3 sequences; roughly a fifth were seen once. Sequencing was carried out using a population of CD138-negative cells sorted from bone marrow. The receptors originated from a donor at least 40 years old with multiple myeloma.

Turning to this clonotype: A read error may be the cause here, since a much bigger clone is one base away. The chain employs TRBV29-1 and TRBJ2-2; tentatively, D is TRBD1 (5 bases). Per germline, CDR1 SQVTM and CDR2 ANQGSEA. Trimming stripped 7 bases from V and 4 bases from J, with 16 bases between. CDR3 size: 14 residues. The CDR3 is CSAASRASTGELFF. The CDR3 DNA reads TGCAGCGCAGCCAGCAGGGCGAGCACCGGGGAGCTGTTTTTT.

Ten or more counts support this clonotype. The chain links TRBV10-3 to TRBJ2-1; 14 bases fit TRBD2. V was pared by 4 bases and J by 7 bases, with 9 bases of the junction left unmatched. The CDR3 has 17 residues. Germline CDR1 and CDR2: ENHRY and SYGVKD. CDR3 DNA sequence: TGTGCCATCAGTGTTAGGGGACTAGCGGGAGACAGGAATGAGCAGTTCTTC. Its translation: CAISVRGLAGDRNEQFF.

This clonotype was seen many times. The chain employs TRBV29-1 and TRBJ2-1; 8 bases align to TRBD2. The CDR3 totals 15 residues. Germline V gene sequence: CDR1 SQVTM, CDR2 ANQGSEA. The ends lost 4 bases at V and 0 bases at J; junction bases unmatched: 5. The CDR3 reads CSVALAGSSYNEQFF. The CDR3 DNA sequence: TGCAGCGTTGCCCTAGCGGGCAGCTCCTACAATGAGCAGTTCTTC.

The chain employs TRBV7-9 and TRBJ1-6, with D possibly being TRBD1 (6 bases). This CDR3 has 17 residues. Germline loops: CDR1 SEHNR, CDR2 FQNEAQ (reference sequence). V was trimmed by 2 bases and J by 5 bases, leaving 16 bases between them. The CDR3, as DNA: TGTGCCAGCAGCTTACCCTCCGGGACACTAAATAATTCACCCCTCCACTTT. This gives the protein CASSLPSGTLNNSPLHF.